Sequencing of this T cell receptor beta chain was carried out in a study of blood T cell repertoires in COVID-19. Study summary: From the United States, Italy and Spain came samples of acute and convalescent COVID-19. PBMCs, B-cell-depleted T cells, or T cells provided the cDNA or gDNA that made up the material.

Per the original methods: It was from reference gene primer amplification that nucleated cell counts were estimated. Method: immunoSEQ multiplex PCR; TCRdb's copy keeps in-frame clones and lacks some. Clonal size and the V and J genes are those of that table, whereas D and trimming came from the DNA. The sample yields roughly 100,000 clones, about four fifths seen once. Trimming took 4 bases from V and 5 from J; bases not matched to a gene: 6. CDR3 length equals 13 residues. Germline values: CDR1 SGHNT, CDR2 YYREEE (reference sequence). Specimen: peripheral blood. The gene calls are TRBV5-4 and TRBJ2-7; 7 bases agree with TRBD1. This TCR came from a man older than 75 with acute or convalescent COVID-19. CDR3 in amino acids: CASSLPQGDEQYF. CDR3 sequence (DNA): TGTGCCAGCAGCCTCCCCCAGGGGGACGAGCAGTACTTC.